This T cell receptor (beta chain) was recovered during a study of CD8 T cells in ankylosing spondylitis. V was clipped by 0 bases and J by 13 bases, with 16 bases between them. From germline, CDR1 is KGHSH and CDR2 LQKENI. This CDR3 is built from 14 residues. Study findings and constraints: Disease-linked clones had a CD8+ phenotype and relatively low frequency in peripheral blood. Within ankylosing spondylitis blood, a TCR beta motif made up of roughly eight highly homologous variants appeared to be characteristic. Matched synovial fluid from ankylosing spondylitis patients was reported to be enriched for disease-linked clones.

Libraries of TCR beta came from quantitative 5'-RACE with molecular barcodes. TCRdb redid the calling of the 5' RACE reads with MiXCR, one entry per CDR3 protein. The table lists 150,000 to 200,000 distinct CDR3 sequences, around a tenth of them singletons. This clonotype was found a few times. What it binds is unknown. The rearrangement links TRBV18 to TRBJ2-1; D remains ambiguous. Material: blood, either unsorted or a sorted T cell fraction (not recorded which). The receptor was derived from a male donor with ankylosing spondylitis or in good health (not recorded which). CDR3 sequence (DNA): TGTGCCAGCTCACCACCTGAGACACGACAATCACAGTTCTTC. It yields the protein CASSPPETRQSQFF.